Following are 9 T cell receptor beta chains from one sample sequenced in a study of T cell repertoires in cytomegalovirus infection. These receptors are not linked to any known antigen. TCRdb called the reads again in MiXCR, with one record for every CDR3 protein. The sample yields about 310,000 distinct CDR3 sequences, just under 25% seen once. The source was cultured PBMCs, collected from culture after CMV antigen stimulation. The receptors were sampled from a human donor in good health (CMV status not recorded). Some clones in this sample may be carry-over from other donors' samples.

This clonotype was counted many times. This rearrangement joins TRBV7-2 to TRBJ1-1; a weak D match, TRBD1 (5 bases). Germline V CDR1 and CDR2: SGHTA, FQGNSA. This CDR3 is 14 amino acids long. Trimming pared 5 bases from V and 1 base from J, leaving 11 bases between. The CDR3 protein is CASSTRQSNTEAFF. In DNA form, the CDR3 reads TGTGCCAGCAGCACCAGACAGTCGAACACTGAAGCTTTCTTT. Full variable domain (remainder filled in from reference TRBV7-2 and TRBJ1-1): GAGVSQSPSNKVTEKGKDVELRCDPISGHTALYWYRQSLGQGLEFLIYFQGNSAPDKSGLPSDRFSAERTGGSVSTLTIQRTQQEDSAVYLCASSTRQSNTEAFFGQGTRLTVV.

This clonotype was counted a few times. CDR3 loop: CASSADKSNEQFF. The CDR3 DNA follows: TGTGCCAGCAGCGCCGATAAGTCGAATGAGCAGTTCTTC. J is TRBJ2-1 and V is TRBV2; D not certain. The CDR3 has 13 amino acids. V shed 6 bases and J shed 7 bases, with 13 bases lying between them. The germline V gene encodes CDR1 SNHLY and CDR2 FYNNEI.

In its sample, this clonotype was seen a few times. This sequence joins TRBV4-1 and TRBJ1-2; 10 bases fit TRBD1. CDR1 and CDR2 (germline): MGHRA, YSYEKL. Trimming at V came to 0 bases and at J to 2 bases, leaving 6 bases not matched to a gene. This CDR3 comprises 17 residues. The CDR3 is CASSQDSGTGDNYGYTF. The CDR3 DNA sequence: TGCGCCAGCAGCCAAGACTCCGGGACAGGGGACAACTATGGCTACACCTTC.

The chain links TRBV19 to TRBJ1-2; tentatively, D is TRBD1 (5 bases). V lost 0 bases, J lost 2 bases, and 7 bases lay in between. This CDR3 spans 14 amino acids. Germline V gene data show CDR1 as LNHDA and CDR2 as SQIVND (reference sequence). The CDR3 region has the DNA TGTGCCAGTAGTATAGATGGACAAAACTATGGCTACACCTTC. As protein: CASSIDGQNYGYTF.

This clonotype was detected only once. The chain employs TRBV27 and TRBJ1-4, with D possibly TRBD1 on 5 matching bases. Germline V CDR1 and CDR2: MNHEY, SMNVEV (reference sequence). V was cut by 6 bases and J by 0 bases, with 20 bases left in between. The CDR3 has 18 residues. The CDR3: CASRRRPGGTTTNEKLFF. The CDR3 bases are TGTGCCAGCAGACGACGCCCCGGGGGGACGACAACTAATGAAAAACTGTTTTTT.

This clonotype was picked up a small number of times. The chain uses TRBV7-9 and TRBJ2-2; D possibly corresponds to TRBD2 (5 bases). Germline assignment: CDR1 SEHNR and CDR2 FQNEAQ (reference sequence). CDR3 length: 16 residues. Trimming cost V 5 bases and J 1 base, with 14 bases left between them. This CDR3 is CASSPRVGENTGELFF. The CDR3 bases are TGTGCCAGCAGCCCCCGGGTCGGGGAGAACACCGGGGAGCTGTTTTTT. Combining the CDR3 with reference TRBV7-9 and TRBJ2-2 gives the whole variable domain DTGVSQNPRHKITKRGQNVTFRCDPISEHNRLYWYRQTLGQGPEFLTYFQNEAQLEKSRLLSDRFSAERPKGSFSTLEIQRTEQGDSAMYLCASSPRVGENTGELFFGEGSRLTVL.

This clonotype was seen at least ten times. The V call is TRBV13, the J call TRBJ2-1; the match to TRBD2 covers 8 bases. Germline assignment: CDR1 PRHDT and CDR2 FYEKMQ (reference sequence). The V gene end was trimmed by 1 base and the J gene end by 1 base; junction bases not matched to a gene: 6. The CDR3 consists of 17 residues. CDR3 region: CASSLATGRESYNEQFF. In nucleotides, the CDR3 is TGTGCCAGCAGCTTAGCTACCGGGAGGGAATCCTACAATGAGCAGTTCTTC.

This clonotype came up a few times. The chain combines TRBV25-1 with TRBJ2-7; 7 nucleotides match TRBD1. The CDR3 loop spans 14 amino acids. Germline-derived CDR1 and CDR2 are MGHDK and SYGVNS. The trim removed 7 bases at V and 6 bases at J, leaving 12 bases unmatched. The CDR3 region is CASTPGLGGSEQYF. CDR3 nucleotide sequence: TGTGCCAGCACTCCCGGGCTAGGGGGCAGCGAGCAGTACTTC.

The chain uses TRBV24-1 and TRBJ2-1; unclear D gene. Germline V gene data show CDR1 as KGHDR and CDR2 as SFDVKD. V was cut by 3 bases and J by 7 bases, with 9 bases left in between. The CDR3 length is 13 residues. The CDR3: CATSDPRRNEQFF. CDR3 in DNA: TGTGCCACCAGTGATCCGAGAAGGAATGAGCAGTTCTTC.